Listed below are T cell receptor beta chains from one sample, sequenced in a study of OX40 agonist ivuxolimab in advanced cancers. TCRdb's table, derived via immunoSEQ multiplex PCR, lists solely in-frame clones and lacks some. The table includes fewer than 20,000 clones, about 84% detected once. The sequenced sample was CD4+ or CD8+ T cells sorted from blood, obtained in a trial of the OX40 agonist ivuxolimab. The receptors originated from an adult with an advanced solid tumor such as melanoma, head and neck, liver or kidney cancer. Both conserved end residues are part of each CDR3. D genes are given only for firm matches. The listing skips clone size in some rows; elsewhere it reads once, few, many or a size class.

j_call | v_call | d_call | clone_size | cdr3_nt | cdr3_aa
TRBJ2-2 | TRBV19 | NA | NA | TGTGCCAGTAGTACGGGCGGGGAGCTGTTTTTT | CASSTGGELFF
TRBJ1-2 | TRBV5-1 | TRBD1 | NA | TGCGCCAGCAGCTTGGCAGGGACAGTGGTCGGCTACACCTTC | CASSLAGTVVGYTF
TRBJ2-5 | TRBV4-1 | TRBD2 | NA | TGCGCCAGCAGCTTACCGGGACTACAGTTCCAGTACTTC | CASSLPGLQFQYF
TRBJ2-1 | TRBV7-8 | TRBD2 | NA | TGTGCCAGCAGCTTTTCAGCGGGAGTTACTTTAAGAAATGAGCAGTTCTTC | CASSFSAGVTLRNEQFF
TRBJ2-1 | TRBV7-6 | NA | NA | TGTGCCAGCAGCTTATTAGGGGCCGGCGGTAATGAGCAGTTCTTC | CASSLLGAGGNEQFF
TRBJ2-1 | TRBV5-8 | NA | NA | TGTGCCAGCAGCTTGGGTTGGCGGGGAGACAATGAGCAGTTCTTC | CASSLGWRGDNEQFF
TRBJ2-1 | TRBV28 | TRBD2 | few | TGTGCCAGCAGTTACCCGACTAGCGGGAGGCCCTCTTTCTTC | CASSYPTSGRPSFF
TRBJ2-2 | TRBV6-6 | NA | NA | TGTGCCAGCCTAAAACAAAACACCGGGGAGCTGTTTTTT | CASLKQNTGELFF
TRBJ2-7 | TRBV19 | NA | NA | TGTGCCAGTAGTGACCTAGCGATGAGCTCCTACGAGCAGTACTTC | CASSDLAMSSYEQYF
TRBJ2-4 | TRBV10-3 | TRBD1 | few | TGTGCCATCAGTTCCGACAGGGTTGGCAAAAACATTCAGTACTTC | CAISSDRVGKNIQYF
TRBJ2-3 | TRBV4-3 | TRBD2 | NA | TGCGCCAGCAGCCAGACACTAGCGGGGAGAGGAGATACGCAGTATTTT | CASSQTLAGRGDTQYF
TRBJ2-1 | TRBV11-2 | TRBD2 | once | TGTGCCAGCACCCTTTGGGGGGGAACCTACAATGAGCAGTTCTTC | CASTLWGGTYNEQFF
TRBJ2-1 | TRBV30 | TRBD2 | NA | TGTGCCTGGAGGGGAGTCACTAGCGGGGGGCAGTTCTTC | CAWRGVTSGGQFF
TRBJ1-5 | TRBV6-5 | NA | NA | TGTGCCAGCAGTGAAGGGCAGGGGCAGCCCCAGCATTTT | CASSEGQGQPQHF
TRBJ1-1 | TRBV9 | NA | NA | TGTGCCAGCAGCGTTGGGGGGACTGAAGCTTTCTTT | CASSVGGTEAFF
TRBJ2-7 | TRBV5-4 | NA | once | TGTGCCAGCAGCCCGGCCCGGGGAGAGCAGTACTTC | CASSPARGEQYF
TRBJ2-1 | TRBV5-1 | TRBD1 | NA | TGCGCCAGCAGCTTTGGGACAGGGGTGGATGAGCAGTTCTTC | CASSFGTGVDEQFF
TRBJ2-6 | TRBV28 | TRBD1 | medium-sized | TGTGCCAGCAGTTCGACAGGGGGAAAGAGCTCTGGGGCCAACGTCCTGACTTTC | CASSSTGGKSSGANVLTF
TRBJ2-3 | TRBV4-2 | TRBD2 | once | TGTGCCAGCAGCCAAGAGGTGGCAGCGGGGGGACGATTAACGGCAGATACGCAGTATTTT | CASSQEVAAGGRLTADTQYF
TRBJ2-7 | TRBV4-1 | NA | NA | TGCGCCAGCAGCCTACTTCCTACAGGAACAACCTACGAGCAGTACTTC | CASSLLPTGTTYEQYF
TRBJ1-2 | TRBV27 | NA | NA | TGTGCCAGCAGCACGAACAGGGTAGGAAGCTATGGCTACACCTTC | CASSTNRVGSYGYTF
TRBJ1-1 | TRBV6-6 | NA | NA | TGTGCCAGCAGTCTCCCCGGTGGTTTCGCGACTGAAGCTTTCTTT | CASSLPGGFATEAFF
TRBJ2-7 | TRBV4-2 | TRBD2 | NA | TGTGCCAGCAGCCAAAAGTTCAGCGGGGGGGATCCCGAGCAGTACTTC | CASSQKFSGGDPEQYF
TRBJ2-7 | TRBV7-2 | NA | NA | TGTGCCAGCAGCTTACGGGGGTACGAGCAGTACTTC | CASSLRGYEQYF
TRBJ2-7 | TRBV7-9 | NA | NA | TGTGCCAGCAGCTTGGTCTCACAGGGCGAGCAGTACTTC | CASSLVSQGEQYF
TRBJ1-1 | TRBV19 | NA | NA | TGTGCCAGTAGTATGGGGGTCCTTAACGTCTACACTGAAGCTTTCTTT | CASSMGVLNVYTEAFF
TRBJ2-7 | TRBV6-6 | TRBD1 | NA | TGTGCCAGCACCACAGGGGGCTTACTCTCCTACGAGCAGTACTTC | CASTTGGLLSYEQYF
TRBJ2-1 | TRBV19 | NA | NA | TGTGCCAGTAGTCCCGGCCAGCAAACCCTATCCTACAATGAGCAGTTCTTC | CASSPGQQTLSYNEQFF
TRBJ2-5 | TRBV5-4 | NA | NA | TGTGCCAGCAGCTTGGGACGGACCGCGCAAGAGACCCAGTACTTC | CASSLGRTAQETQYF
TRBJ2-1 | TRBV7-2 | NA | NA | TGTGCCAGCAGCTTCCGGGACTTCGGAAATGAGCAGTTCTTC | CASSFRDFGNEQFF
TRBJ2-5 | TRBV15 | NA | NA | TGTGCCACCAGCAGAGCGGGGCCAGGGAAGTTGGAGACCCAGTACTTC | CATSRAGPGKLETQYF
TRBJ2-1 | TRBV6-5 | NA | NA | TGTGCCAGCAGTCGAAACCCGGGACCCGCCGATGAGCAGTTCTTC | CASSRNPGPADEQFF
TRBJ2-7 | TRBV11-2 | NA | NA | TGTGCCAGCAGCCTCCGCTACGAGCAGTACTTC | CASSLRYEQYF
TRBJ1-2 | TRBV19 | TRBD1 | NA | TGTGCCAGTAGTGGGGGACAGGGGATCTATGGCTACACCTTC | CASSGGQGIYGYTF
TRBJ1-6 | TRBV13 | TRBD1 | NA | TGTGCCAGCAGCTGGGGACAGGGAGTCTCTAATTCACCCCTCCACTTT | CASSWGQGVSNSPLHF
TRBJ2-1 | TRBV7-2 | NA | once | TGTGCCAGCAGCCCAGCCGTCGGGCAGTTCTTC | CASSPAVGQFF
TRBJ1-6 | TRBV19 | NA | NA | TGTGCCAGTACAGGAAATAATTCACCCCTCCACTTT | CASTGNNSPLHF
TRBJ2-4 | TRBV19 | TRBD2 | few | TGTGCCAGTAGTATAACCCTAGCGGGGAACATTCAGTACTTC | CASSITLAGNIQYF
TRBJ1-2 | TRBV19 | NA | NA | TGTGCCAGTAGTTATCTGACAGATAATGGCTACACCTTC | CASSYLTDNGYTF
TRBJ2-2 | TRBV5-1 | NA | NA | TGCGCCAGCAGCTTCGACCTTGCGAACACCGGGGAGCTGTTTTTT | CASSFDLANTGELFF
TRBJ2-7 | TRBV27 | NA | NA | TGTGCCAGCAGGCGGGCACCCTACGAGCAGTACTTC | CASRRAPYEQYF
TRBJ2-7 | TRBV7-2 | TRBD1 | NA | TGTGCCAGCAGCGACCTAGGGACAGGATCGTACGAGCAGTACTTC | CASSDLGTGSYEQYF
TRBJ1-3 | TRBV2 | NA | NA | TGTGCCAGCAACGGAATCTCTGGAAACACCATATATTTT | CASNGISGNTIYF
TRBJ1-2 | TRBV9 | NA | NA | TGTGCCAGCAGCGGGATATCCTATGGCTACACCTTC | CASSGISYGYTF
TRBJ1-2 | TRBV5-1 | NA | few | TGCGCCAGCTCCAGGGAGGGCTGGGATGGCTACACCTTC | CASSREGWDGYTF
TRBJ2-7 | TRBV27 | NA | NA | TGTGCCAGCAGTCCTGGGACATACCCCGCGGACGAGCAGTACTTC | CASSPGTYPADEQYF
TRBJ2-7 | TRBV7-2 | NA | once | TGTGCCAGCAGCTTAGGGAGCTACGAGCAGTACTTC | CASSLGSYEQYF
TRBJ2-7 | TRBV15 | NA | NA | TGTGCCACCAGCAGTTTGGGGCGCAACGAGCAGTACTTC | CATSSLGRNEQYF
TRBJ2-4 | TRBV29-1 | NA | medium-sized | TGCAGCGTTGCGGGACAAGCCAAAAACATTCAGTACTTC | CSVAGQAKNIQYF
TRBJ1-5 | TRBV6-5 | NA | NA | TGTGCCAGCAGTCTACGACAGGGCAATCAGCCCCAGCATTTT | CASSLRQGNQPQHF
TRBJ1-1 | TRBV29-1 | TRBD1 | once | TGCAGCGGGGGACAGGCCCGAGGGACTGAAGCTTTCTTT | CSGGQARGTEAFF
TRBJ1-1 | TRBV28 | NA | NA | TGTGCCAGCACCCCCGTTAGCACTGAAGCTTTCTTT | CASTPVSTEAFF
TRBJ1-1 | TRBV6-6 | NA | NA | TGTGCCAGCAGTTACGAACCGGACACTGAAGCTTTCTTT | CASSYEPDTEAFF
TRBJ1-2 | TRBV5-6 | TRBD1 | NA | TGTGCCAGCAGAAACAGGGGGCACTATGGCTACACCTTC | CASRNRGHYGYTF
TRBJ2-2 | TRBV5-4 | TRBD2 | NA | TGTGCCAGCAGCTCCCCCTTCGGGAGGGGCACCGGGGAGCTGTTTTTT | CASSSPFGRGTGELFF
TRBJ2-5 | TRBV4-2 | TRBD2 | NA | TGTGCCAGCAGCCAAGATGGGCCAGCGGGAGGCCAAGAGACCCAGTACTTC | CASSQDGPAGGQETQYF
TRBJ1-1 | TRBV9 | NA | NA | TGTGCCAGCAGCGTAGTACCCAACACTGAAGCTTTCTTT | CASSVVPNTEAFF